Shown below are 3 T cell receptor beta chains from a single sample sequenced in a study of technical replicates of blood from several donors. Clones were read by immunoSEQ multiplex PCR, and TCRdb kept only the in-frame ones, dropping some. The sample has 80,000 to 95,000 clones, about 90% seen once; the top ten hold about 0.26%. Specimen: T cells isolated from PBMCs. These receptors were obtained from a human donor in good health.

This chain connects TRBV19 to TRBJ1-3, with a possible D match to TRBD1 (5 bases). V lost 8 bases and J 3 bases, leaving 11 bases between the germline ends. Germline lookup yields CDR1 LNHDA and CDR2 SQIVND (reference sequence). The CDR3 runs to 13 residues. The chain's CDR3 is CASGRESGNTIYF. The CDR3 DNA reads as TGTGCCAGTGGCAGGGAAAGTGGAAACACCATATATTTT.

The J gene is TRBJ2-5, the V gene TRBV5-6; D perhaps matches TRBD2 (5 bases). The CDR3 consists of 13 residues. Germline CDR1 and CDR2: SGHDT and YYEEEE. Trimming removed 4 bases at V and 5 bases at J, with 12 bases between. CDR3 coding DNA: TGTGCCAGCAGCGTTACCGGGGAGGAGACCCAGTACTTC. Translation gives CASSVTGEETQYF.

The sample holds a few counts of this clone. The genes are TRBV10-3 and TRBJ1-2; unclear D gene. The germline CDR1 and CDR2 sequences are ENHRY and SYGVKD. Trimming took off 6 bases at V and 6 bases at J, with 14 bases between the two ends. The CDR3 runs 13 residues. Here the CDR3 reads CAIRTPSTDGYTF. The CDR3 DNA sequence: TGTGCCATCAGGACTCCATCAACGGATGGCTACACCTTC.